The clone carrying this TCR beta chain was detected only once. The source of the sample is a study of Graves' ophthalmopathy and Graves' hyperthyroidism. The CDR3 covers 15 residues. CDR1 and CDR2 from the germline V gene are LNHNV and YYDKDF (reference sequence). V was clipped by 3 bases and J by 7 bases, with 18 bases between them. Investigators amplified TCR beta CDR3 regions from RNA transcripts. HTBI primers were employed in first-round RT-PCR, then a second-round multiplex PCR followed. MiXCR was run by TCRdb on the multiplex PCR reads, yielding one entry per CDR3 protein. This sample has 900,000 to 1,200,000 distinct CDR3 sequences, with about 36% found just once.

The sequence was obtained from an adult man with Graves' hyperthyroidism. This chain uses TRBV15 with TRBJ1-2; D is possibly TRBD1 (5 bases). Source material: peripheral blood or thyroid tissue (not recorded which). The CDR3 DNA is TGTGCCACCAGCAGCGTTGAGGCCCCGAGGGGTGGCTACACCTTC. Its translation: CATSSVEAPRGGYTF.